The clone carrying this T cell receptor beta chain was seen more than once but under ten times. These data are taken from a study of T cells after yellow fever vaccination. J gave up 5 bases and V 6 bases, and 8 bases lay outside the gene matches. CDR3 size: 15 residues. The germline CDR1 and CDR2 sequences are SEHNR and FQNEAQ (reference sequence). A single record per CDR3 protein comes from TCRdb applying MiXCR to the 5' RACE reads. The sample carries 400,000 to 650,000 distinct CDR3 sequences, about a fifth recorded once. The receptor was derived from a man aged 18 to 30 who received the YFV17D yellow fever vaccine. The chain recombines TRBV7-9 with TRBJ1-1; 11 bases map to TRBD1. The input for sequencing was PBMCs, taken 21 days after the first yellow fever vaccination. Here the CDR3 reads CASSRTGGSKTEAFF. CDR3 coding DNA: TGTGCCAGCAGTCGGACAGGGGGCAGTAAGACTGAAGCTTTCTTT.